Listed below are T cell receptor beta chains from one sample, sequenced in a study of T cells after yellow fever vaccination. TCRdb reprocessed the 5' RACE reads with MiXCR, giving one entry per CDR3 protein. This repertoire shows 320,000 or so distinct CDR3 sequences, 7% to 9% found once; its top ten account for 17%. The sample consisted of PBMCs, taken more than 40 days after the first yellow fever vaccination. The origin of the receptors is a man aged 18 to 30 who received the YFV17D yellow fever vaccine. The CDR3 runs from the conserved cysteine through the conserved F or W. A D gene is named only where the DNA matches it firmly.

>TRBV20-1|13|NA
CSAMVRAPDTQYF
>TRBV5-5|15|NA
CASSTSVGMNTEAFF
>TRBV18|14|NA
CASSTGNGANVLTF
>TRBV5-1|15|NA
CASSPDTEYTDTQYF
>TRBV5-5|14|NA
CASSLADFMGEQYF
>TRBV12-3/TRBV12-4|14|NA
CASSLAPYQETQYF
>TRBV12-3/TRBV12-4|14|NA
CASSLIAGSGELFF
>TRBV7-2|12|NA
CASSPMGAEAFF
>TRBV12-3/TRBV12-4|21|TRBD1
CASSLVSLPLLSGTVNTEAFF
>TRBV20-1|13|NA
CSASITGSGGYTF
>TRBV9|12|NA
CASSPTGVEQFF
>TRBV20-1|13|NA
CRTAELFTDTQYF
>TRBV5-1|14|NA
CASSGESRVFGYTF
>TRBV5-1|14|NA
CASSLGPFAGEQFF
>TRBV7-6|16|NA
CASSLVRGRNTGELFF
>TRBV20-1|17|NA
CSAIALETGFAQETQYF
>TRBV5-1|15|NA
CASSWGTSIDTEAFF
>TRBV5-1|14|NA
CASSLVQEQETQYF
>TRBV7-8|15|TRBD1
CASSLGTDRANGYTF
>TRBV11-2|15|TRBD1
CASSFSDRGRETQYF
>TRBV2|13|NA
CASYQSSYNEQFF
>TRBV12-5|12|NA
CASGSGGDEQFF
>TRBV7-2|14|NA
CASSLQGRVTEAFF
>TRBV5-1|16|TRBD2
CASSLTSGGSYNEQFF
>TRBV27|13|NA
CASRLLRSGELFF
>TRBV19|15|NA
CASSISAKEYNEQFF
>TRBV5-4|14|TRBD1
CASSLEGTGSGYTF
>TRBV7-3|14|NA
CASSFTVNTGEQFF
>TRBV2|12|NA
CASSTGALGYTF
>TRBV7-9|15|NA
CASSLVPVTGNTIYF
>TRBV10-2|15|NA
CASSGPIGTLGGYTF
>TRBV12-3/TRBV12-4|15|TRBD1
CASSSGTGGDGELFF
>TRBV4-2|15|TRBD2
CASSQGTSGQETQYF
>TRBV5-4|16|NA
CASSLEGWGSDTEAFF
>TRBV20-1|14|TRBD2
CSARTSGVQETQYF
>TRBV12-3/TRBV12-4|16|NA
CASSLSRSGYYNEQFF
>TRBV13|16|TRBD2
CASSPRLAGGADTQYF
>TRBV6-5|16|NA
CASSYSWLSYNSPLHF
>TRBV20-1|14|NA
CSASRGRNTGELFF
>TRBV6-2/TRBV6-3|13|NA
CASVLSSYNEQFF
>TRBV5-1|14|NA
CASSLEGSGDTQYF
>TRBV18|14|TRBD1
CASSPAGGNYGYTF
>TRBV20-1|17|TRBD2
CSARVSGGGRSYNEQFF
>TRBV7-9|13|NA
CASSLAGETEAFF
>TRBV25-1|13|NA
CASSEFWGDGYTF
>TRBV20-1|13|TRBD1
CSAPGQGSETQYF
>TRBV5-1|13|TRBD1
CASGRQGTYEQYF
>TRBV19|15|NA
CASGGPGSYNSPLHF
>TRBV6-2/TRBV6-3|12|TRBD1
CASSWTGYEQYF
>TRBV7-2|14|NA
CASSLDGGWYGYTF
>TRBV7-2|16|NA
CASSLVGSGGVETQYF